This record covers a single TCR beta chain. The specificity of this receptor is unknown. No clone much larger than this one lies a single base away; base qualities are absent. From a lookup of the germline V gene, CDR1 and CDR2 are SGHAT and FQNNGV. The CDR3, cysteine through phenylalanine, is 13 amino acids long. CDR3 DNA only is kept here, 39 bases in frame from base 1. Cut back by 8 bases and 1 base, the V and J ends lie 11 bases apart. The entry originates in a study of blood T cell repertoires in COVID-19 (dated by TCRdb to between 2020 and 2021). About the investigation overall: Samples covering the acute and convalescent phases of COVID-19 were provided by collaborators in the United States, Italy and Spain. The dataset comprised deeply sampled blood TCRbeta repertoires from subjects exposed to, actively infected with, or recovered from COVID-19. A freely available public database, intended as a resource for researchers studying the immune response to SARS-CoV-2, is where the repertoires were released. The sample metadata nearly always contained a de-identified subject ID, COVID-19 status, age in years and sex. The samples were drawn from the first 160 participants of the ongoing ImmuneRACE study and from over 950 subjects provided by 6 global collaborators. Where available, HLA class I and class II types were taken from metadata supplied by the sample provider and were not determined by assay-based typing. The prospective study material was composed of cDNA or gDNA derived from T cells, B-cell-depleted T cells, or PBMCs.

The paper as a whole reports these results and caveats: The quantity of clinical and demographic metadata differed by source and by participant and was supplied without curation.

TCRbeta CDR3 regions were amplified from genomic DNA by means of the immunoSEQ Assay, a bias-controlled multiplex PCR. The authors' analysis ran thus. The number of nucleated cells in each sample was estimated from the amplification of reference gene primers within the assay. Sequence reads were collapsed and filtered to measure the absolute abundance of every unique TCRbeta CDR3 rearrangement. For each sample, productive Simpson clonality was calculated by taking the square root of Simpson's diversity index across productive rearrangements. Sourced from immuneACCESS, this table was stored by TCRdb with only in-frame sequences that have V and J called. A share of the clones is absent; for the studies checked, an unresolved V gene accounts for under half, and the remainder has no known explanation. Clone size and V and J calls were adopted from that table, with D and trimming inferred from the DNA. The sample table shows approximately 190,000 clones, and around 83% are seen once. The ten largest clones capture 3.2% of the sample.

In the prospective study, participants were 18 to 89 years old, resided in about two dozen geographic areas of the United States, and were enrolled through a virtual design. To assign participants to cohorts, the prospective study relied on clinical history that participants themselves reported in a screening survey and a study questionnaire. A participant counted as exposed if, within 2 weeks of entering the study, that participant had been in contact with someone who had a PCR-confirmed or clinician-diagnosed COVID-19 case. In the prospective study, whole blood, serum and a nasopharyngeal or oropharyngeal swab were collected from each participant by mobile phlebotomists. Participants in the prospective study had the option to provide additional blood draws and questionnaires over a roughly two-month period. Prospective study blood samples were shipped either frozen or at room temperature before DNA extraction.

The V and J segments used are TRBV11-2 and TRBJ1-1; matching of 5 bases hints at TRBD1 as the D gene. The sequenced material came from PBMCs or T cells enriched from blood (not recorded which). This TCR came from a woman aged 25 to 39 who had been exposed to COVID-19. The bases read TGTGCCAGCGCTATGACAGAGAACACTGAAGCTTTCTTT. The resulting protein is CASAMTENTEAFF.